The 31 T cell receptor beta chains given below trace back to one sample, sequenced in a study of blood T cell repertoires in COVID-19. Sequencing was performed with immunoSEQ multiplex PCR; in TCRdb, only in-frame clones are kept and a portion is missing. The sample holds 250,000 to 300,000 clones, roughly 88% seen once. Sequencing input: PBMCs or T cells enriched from blood (not recorded which). The receptors shown here come from a woman between 25 and 40 years old who had recovered from COVID-19.

The V call is TRBV12-5, the J call TRBJ1-1; D call uncertain. Trimming stripped 0 bases from V and 4 bases from J, with 9 bases between. The CDR3 length is 14 residues. The V gene's germline CDR1 is LGHNT and CDR2 FRNRAP. CDR3 protein: CASGLVASTTEAFF. CDR3 DNA: TGTGCTAGTGGTTTGGTAGCGAGTACCACTGAAGCTTTCTTT.

This chain uses TRBV15 with TRBJ1-6; possible D gene TRBD1, 6 bases. V lost 6 bases, J lost 7 bases, and 13 bases lay in between. The CDR3 consists of 14 residues. Per the germline V gene, CDR1 is LNHNV and CDR2 is YYDKDF (reference sequence). The CDR3 loop reads CATSPTGNNSPLHF. DNA of the CDR3: TGTGCCACCAGTCCAACAGGGAACAATTCACCCCTCCACTTT. Looking up the rest from reference TRBV15 and TRBJ1-6 gives the full variable domain: DAMVIQNPRYQVTQFGKPVTLSCSQTLNHNVMYWYQQKSSQAPKLLFHYYDKDFNNEADTPDNFQSRRPNTSFCFLDIRSPGLGDTAMYLCATSPTGNNSPLHFGNGTRLTVT.

The chain uses TRBV10-2 and TRBJ2-1; tentative D call: TRBD1 (6 bases). The V gene's germline CDR1 is WSHSY and CDR2 SAAADI. The CDR3 has 17 residues. Trimming left V 3 bases short and J 5 bases short, with 20 bases between. Here the CDR3 reads CASSDPQGGLRHNEQFF. In nucleotides, the CDR3 is TGCGCCAGCAGTGACCCCCAAGGGGGTCTCCGGCACAATGAGCAGTTCTTC.

This chain connects TRBV5-6 to TRBJ2-5; no firm D call. Germline lookup yields CDR1 SGHDT and CDR2 YYEEEE. The V gene lost 4 bases and the J gene lost 5 bases, with 15 bases spanning the gap. This CDR3 is 14 amino acids long. CDR3 DNA sequence: TGTGCCAGCAGCCAGGCAGGAATCGAGGAGACCCAGTACTTC. Encoded protein: CASSQAGIEETQYF.

The genes are TRBV7-6 and TRBJ2-3; no firm D call. The CDR3 runs to 13 residues. Trimming stripped 5 bases from V and 5 bases from J, with 11 bases between. From germline, CDR1 is SGHVS and CDR2 FNYEAQ. Here the CDR3 reads CASSRITRDTQYF. DNA for the CDR3: TGTGCCAGCAGCCGCATTACGCGAGATACGCAGTATTTT.

The chain couples TRBV7-9 to TRBJ2-5; no reliable D call. V lost 3 bases and J 3 bases, leaving 11 bases between the germline ends. Germline assignment: CDR1 SEHNR and CDR2 FQNEAQ (reference sequence). The CDR3 is 14 residues long. CDR3 DNA: TGTGCCAGCAGCTTGAGGCTACTCGAAGAGACCCAGTACTTC. This gives the protein CASSLRLLEETQYF.

The chain joins TRBV7-6 to TRBJ1-3, with 7 nucleotides matching TRBD1. Germline CDR1 SGHVS, CDR2 FNYEAQ. V lost 1 base and J lost 3; bases outside the gene matches: 3. This CDR3 has 15 amino acids. This CDR3 reads CASSLGQGIGNTIYF. For the CDR3, the DNA is TGTGCCAGCAGCTTAGGACAGGGAATTGGAAACACCATATATTTT.

The chain joins TRBV27 to TRBJ2-3; the D gene is possibly TRBD2 (6 bases). CDR3 length: 19 residues. V was trimmed by 3 bases and J by 0 bases, leaving 22 bases between them. Germline lookup yields CDR1 MNHEY and CDR2 SMNVEV (reference sequence). The CDR3 loop is CASSFAPGTLDPSTDTQYF. CDR3 bases: TGTGCCAGCAGTTTCGCTCCCGGGACTCTCGACCCTAGCACAGATACGCAGTATTTT.

The chain carries TRBV7-2 and TRBJ1-1, with TRBD1 as a possible D gene (5 bases). Per the germline V gene, CDR1 is SGHTA and CDR2 is FQGNSA. With 8 bases removed from V and 0 bases from J, the gap between germline ends came to 10 bases. This CDR3 contains 13 residues. The CDR3 region is CASGGTVNTEAFF. CDR3 in DNA: TGTGCCAGCGGCGGGACGGTGAACACTGAAGCTTTCTTT.

This chain joins TRBV5-1 and TRBJ2-1; 7 bases line up with TRBD2. This CDR3 spans 13 amino acids. J lost 9 bases, V lost 0 bases, and 3 bases had no gene match. Germline CDR1 is SGHRS and CDR2 is YFSETQ. As DNA, the CDR3 is TGCGCCAGCAGCTTGGCCACGGGAGGTGAGCAGTTCTTC. It is translated as CASSLATGGEQFF.

V and J are TRBV7-6 and TRBJ1-6, with 8 bases matching TRBD1. Losses at the gene ends were 4 bases for V and 7 bases for J; bases not matched to a gene: 3. Per germline, CDR1 SGHVS and CDR2 FNYEAQ. There are 14 residues in the CDR3. In DNA form, the CDR3 reads TGTGCCAGCAGCTCTCAGGGGGCAAATTCACCCCTCCACTTT. Amino acid sequence: CASSSQGANSPLHF. Supplemented by reference TRBV7-6 and TRBJ1-6, the full variable domain reads GAGVSQSPRYKVTKRGQDVALRCDPISGHVSLYWYRQALGQGPEFLTYFNYEAQQDKSGLPNDRFSAERPEGSISTLTIQRTEQRDSAMYRCASSSQGANSPLHFGNGTRLTVT.

The genes are TRBV2 and TRBJ1-5; D is undetermined. Trimming took 8 bases from V and 7 from J, leaving 18 bases between them. Germline CDR1 and CDR2: SNHLY and FYNNEI. CDR3 length: 14 amino acids. The CDR3 here is CASRIFPREQPQHF. For the CDR3, the DNA is TGTGCCAGCCGTATTTTTCCTCGGGAGCAGCCCCAGCATTTT.

The genes are TRBV2 and TRBJ2-3; D is undetermined. CDR3 length: 15 residues. Trimming took 3 bases from V and 2 from J, leaving 12 bases between them. CDR1 and CDR2 (germline): SNHLY, FYNNEI. CDR3 in amino acids: CASSDVRRNTDTQYF. The DNA of the CDR3 is TGTGCCAGCAGTGACGTGCGCAGGAACACAGATACGCAGTATTTT.

The genes are TRBV28 and TRBJ2-7; TRBD2 agrees at 8 bases. V dropped 5 bases and J dropped 2; count of bases not matched to a gene: 8. Germline V gene lookup returns CDR1 MDHEN and CDR2 SYDVKM. This CDR3 contains 15 residues. The CDR3 nucleotides are TGTGCCAGCAGTCCGATTAGCGGGACCGCCTACGAGCAGTACTTC. This encodes CASSPISGTAYEQYF. The entire variable domain, with the rest obtained from reference TRBV28 and TRBJ2-7, is as follows: DVKVTQSSRYLVKRTGEKVFLECVQDMDHENMFWYRQDPGLGLRLIYFSYDVKMKEKGDIPEGYSVSREKKERFSLILESASTNQTSMYLCASSPISGTAYEQYFGPGTRLTVT.

This sequence joins TRBV28 and TRBJ2-1; 7 bases are shared with TRBD2. The CDR3 extends over 13 amino acids. Looked up from germline, CDR1 is MDHEN and CDR2 is SYDVKM. The V and J ends lost 6 bases and 5 bases, in that order; junction bases with no gene match: 4. The CDR3 sequence is CASSPGGHNEQFF. DNA of the CDR3: TGTGCCAGCAGCCCGGGGGGTCACAATGAGCAGTTCTTC.

CDR3 region: CASSASGVRANVLTF. CDR3 DNA sequence: TGTGCCAGCAGCGCCAGCGGGGTAAGGGCCAACGTCCTGACTTTC. J is TRBJ2-6 and V is TRBV9; 7 bases map to TRBD2. There are 15 residues in the CDR3. The germline V gene encodes CDR1 SGDLS and CDR2 YYNGEE. J lost 5 bases, V lost 3 bases, and 5 bases had no gene match.

The chain combines TRBV18 with TRBJ2-7; possibly TRBD1 for D (5 bases). Germline V lookup: CDR1 KGHSH, CDR2 LQKENI. V dropped 2 bases and J dropped 2 bases, with 7 bases sitting between them. This CDR3 region has 13 residues. The CDR3 here is CASSPAQAYEQYF. The DNA for the CDR3 is TGTGCCAGCTCACCAGCACAGGCCTACGAGCAGTACTTC.

The chain employs TRBV18 and TRBJ1-5; D may be TRBD1 (5 bases). There are 15 residues in the CDR3. CDR1 and CDR2 from the germline V gene are KGHSH and LQKENI. V was shortened by 2 bases and J by 4 bases, with 12 bases between the two germline ends. The CDR3: CASSPLAGLNQPQHF. In DNA, the CDR3 is TGTGCCAGCTCACCATTGGCAGGGCTTAATCAGCCCCAGCATTTT.

V is TRBV2 and J is TRBJ2-3, with 11 nucleotides matching TRBD2. There are 17 residues in the CDR3. Trimming at V came to 4 bases and at J to 2 bases, leaving 8 bases not matched to a gene. Germline V lookup: CDR1 SNHLY, CDR2 FYNNEI. The CDR3 sequence is CASSATKLAGDTDTQYF. In nucleotides, the CDR3 is TGTGCCAGCAGTGCAACAAAACTAGCGGGAGACACAGATACGCAGTATTTT.

The CDR3 reads CASSATGLWDTEAFF. In nucleotides, the CDR3 is TGTGCCAGCAGCGCCACAGGGTTGTGGGACACTGAAGCTTTCTTT. The chain has TRBV9 and TRBJ1-1; possibly TRBD1 for D (6 bases). CDR3 size: 15 residues. The V end lost 3 bases, the J end lost 3 bases, and 15 bases lay between the germline ends. CDR1 and CDR2 (germline): SGDLS, YYNGEE. Complete variable domain (other parts from reference TRBV9 and TRBJ1-1): DSGVTQTPKHLITATGQRVTLRCSPRSGDLSVYWYQQSLDQGLQFLIQYYNGEERAKGNILERFSAQQFPDLHSELNLSSLELGDSALYFCASSATGLWDTEAFFGQGTRLTVV.

This chain connects TRBV5-1 to TRBJ2-3; 9 positions agree with TRBD1. The CDR3 loop spans 15 amino acids. Losses at the gene ends were 4 bases for V and 5 bases for J; bases not matched to a gene: 8. The germline V gene encodes CDR1 SGHRS and CDR2 YFSETQ. DNA for the CDR3: TGCGCCAGCAGCCTAAGGACAGGGGAGATAGATACGCAGTATTTT. Translated, it gives CASSLRTGEIDTQYF.

This chain connects TRBV19 to TRBJ2-3; D possibly corresponds to TRBD1 (6 bases). Trimming shortened V by 6 bases and J by 5 bases, and 9 bases separated the two germline ends. This CDR3 is built from 12 residues. Per the germline V gene, CDR1 is LNHDA and CDR2 is SQIVND (reference sequence). The CDR3, as DNA: TGTGCCAGTAGGTGGGGACAAGATACGCAGTATTTT. Protein product: CASRWGQDTQYF.

V usage is TRBV18 and J usage is TRBJ1-3, with 10 nucleotides matching TRBD1. Germline V CDR1 and CDR2: KGHSH, LQKENI. This CDR3 region has 20 residues. The trim removed 4 bases at V and 0 bases at J, leaving 15 bases unmatched. As DNA, the CDR3 is TGTGCCAGCTCACGACTTTGGGGACAGGGGACTACCAGCTCTGGAAACACCATATATTTT. Residues: CASSRLWGQGTTSSGNTIYF.

The V and J genes are TRBV6-5 and TRBJ1-3; D is unclear. Per germline, CDR1 MNHEY and CDR2 SVGAGI. The V end lost 0 bases, the J end lost 6 bases, and 9 bases lay between the germline ends. This CDR3 spans 14 amino acids. The CDR3 sequence is CASSYSRVANTIYF. The CDR3 DNA sequence: TGTGCCAGCAGTTACTCCCGCGTTGCAAACACCATATATTTT.

The rearrangement joins TRBV27 to TRBJ1-3, with TRBD1 matching over 7 bases. CDR1 is MNHEY, CDR2 SMNVEV, per germline (reference sequence). The CDR3 consists of 15 residues. Unmatched junction bases numbered 8, after V lost 6 bases and J lost 3 bases. CDR3 bases: TGTGCCAGCAGACCACAGGGGATCAGTGGAAACACCATATATTTT. It translates to CASRPQGISGNTIYF.

V and J are TRBV27 and TRBJ1-2, with D possibly TRBD1 on 5 matching bases. Germline V gives CDR1 MNHEY, CDR2 SMNVEV (reference sequence). The V end lost 4 bases, the J end lost 2 bases, and 14 bases lay between the germline ends. The CDR3 is 15 amino acids. CDR3 nucleotide sequence: TGTGCCAGCAGTTCTAGGGGTAAGGGGAACTATGGCTACACCTTC. As protein: CASSSRGKGNYGYTF.

The chain is built from TRBV18 and TRBJ1-1, with a weak D call TRBD1 (6 bases). From germline, CDR1 is KGHSH and CDR2 LQKENI. V was shortened by 2 bases and J by 4 bases, with 14 bases between the two germline ends. This CDR3 is 15 amino acids long. CDR3 sequence (DNA): TGTGCCAGCTCACCAAGACAGGCGGCCGGCACTGAAGCTTTCTTT. This sequence encodes CASSPRQAAGTEAFF.

The J gene is TRBJ2-1, the V gene TRBV2; 10 bases align to TRBD2. Germline V lookup: CDR1 SNHLY, CDR2 FYNNEI. The CDR3 runs 15 residues. J was trimmed by 7 bases and V by 2 bases; bases with no gene match: 5. CDR3 nucleotides: TGTGCCAGCAGTGAACTAGCGGGAGTTTATAATGAGCAGTTCTTC. It codes for CASSELAGVYNEQFF.

V gene TRBV7-2 combines with J gene TRBJ2-2; TRBD2 aligns across 9 bases. V trimming: 5 bases; J trimming: 1 base; junction bases outside the gene matches: 2. Germline V gives CDR1 SGHTA, CDR2 FQGNSA. The CDR3 consists of 15 residues. The CDR3 sequence is CASSASGMNTGELFF. The CDR3, as DNA: TGTGCCAGCAGCGCTAGCGGGATGAACACCGGGGAGCTGTTTTTT.

At least ten counts were recorded for this clone. This rearrangement joins TRBV9 to TRBJ2-1; a weak D match, TRBD2 (6 bases). Germline-derived CDR1 and CDR2 are SGDLS and YYNGEE. V dropped 6 bases and J dropped 9 bases, with 22 bases sitting between them. This CDR3 is built from 15 residues. As DNA, the CDR3 is TGTGCCAGCAACCCCGATCCGTTCGCGGGGTTTGAGCAGTTCTTC. Its translation is CASNPDPFAGFEQFF. The whole variable domain, remainder taken from reference TRBV9 and TRBJ2-1, is DSGVTQTPKHLITATGQRVTLRCSPRSGDLSVYWYQQSLDQGLQFLIQYYNGEERAKGNILERFSAQQFPDLHSELNLSSLELGDSALYFCASNPDPFAGFEQFFGPGTRLTVL.

The J gene is TRBJ2-3, the V gene TRBV3-1 (or the pseudogene TRBV3-2); 9 bases fit TRBD1. The germline CDR1 and CDR2 sequences are LGHDT and YNNKEL (reference sequence). V was pared by 3 bases and J by 3 bases, with 10 bases of the junction left unmatched. CDR3 size: 17 residues. This CDR3 reads CASSQLPGQGPTDTQYF. In DNA form, the CDR3 reads TGTGCCAGCAGCCAGCTACCGGGACAGGGCCCTACAGATACGCAGTATTTT.